These T cell receptor beta chains were read from a single sample in a study of blood T cells in healthy people across ages. TCRdb re-called the 5' RACE reads with MiXCR, one entry per CDR3 protein. The sample shows 780,000 or so distinct CDR3 sequences, around 25% of them seen only once. The sample was also reused in another study, on T cells of mothers and their children.

The sequenced sample was blood. All receptors derive from a boy between 10 and 17 years old in good health. CDR3s include the opening cysteine and the closing phenylalanine or tryptophan.

V gene	J gene	CDR3 protein
TRBV20-1	TRBJ2-1	CSALYSGDGRGEQFF
TRBV3-1	TRBJ2-3	CASRRTSVRSPDTQYF
TRBV28	TRBJ2-2	CASRLLGTVIDTGELFF
TRBV27	TRBJ2-3	CASSRDSSRSTDTQYF
TRBV20-1	TRBJ2-7	CSASLGSSYEQYF
TRBV7-9	TRBJ2-7	CASSADGPVGAEQYF
TRBV4-3	TRBJ1-4	CASSQGGTGDEKLFF
TRBV11-2	TRBJ2-1	CASSSHLRGLTYNGQFF
TRBV12-3/TRBV12-4	TRBJ1-4	CASSSQGSNEKLFF
TRBV28	TRBJ1-4	CACKPGQGGEKLFF
TRBV7-9	TRBJ1-1	CASSLAIDSEAFF
TRBV14	TRBJ2-1	CASSRTSGSWDNEQFF
TRBV28	TRBJ1-4	CASSYSDFNEKLFF
TRBV28	TRBJ1-1	CASSFQLGEAFF
TRBV7-2	TRBJ2-1	CASSLPPRISYNEQFF
TRBV2	TRBJ1-5	CASTPDRSRPQHF
TRBV7-6	TRBJ2-5	CASSFEGGEETQYF
TRBV12-3/TRBV12-4	TRBJ1-4	CASSWLGNEKLFF
TRBV29-1	TRBJ2-7	CSVGGLSYEQYF
TRBV5-1	TRBJ2-7	CASSLTGEGEQYF
TRBV20-1	TRBJ1-2	CSARDRDNYGYTF
TRBV29-1	TRBJ2-7	CSVEDPNSPDYEQYF
TRBV7-2	TRBJ1-3	CASSRAGHNSGNTIYF
TRBV3-1	TRBJ2-1	CASSQAGASGHNEQFF
TRBV11-2	TRBJ1-2	CASSLAQGGYTF
TRBV28	TRBJ2-7	CASSLLDRDSEQYF
TRBV29-1	NA	CSVAERGGYYEQYF
TRBV6-5	TRBJ2-1	CATQNGYNEQFF
TRBV10-3	TRBJ2-1	CAISGRVAGQASEQFF
TRBV6-2/TRBV6-3	TRBJ2-7	CASSWTAYEQYF
TRBV7-2	TRBJ2-5	CASSFLSWASQETQYF
TRBV7-2	TRBJ2-5	CASKGGLYQETQYF
TRBV4-1	TRBJ2-6	CASSQGLRGLGANVLTF
TRBV6-1	NA	CASRRGDSTTYEQYF
TRBV15	TRBJ2-2	CATSRAIGELFF
TRBV5-5	TRBJ2-7	CASSPGRLSSYEQYF
TRBV21-1	TRBJ2-5	CASSKDDRGQYRETQYF
TRBV11-2	TRBJ2-4	CASSSSSWGGGSQNLAKNIQYF
TRBV6-1	TRBJ1-4	CASSEDAPETGMVLVVKLFF
TRBV3-1	TRBJ2-1	CASSRGLARDNEQFF
TRBV7-2	TRBJ2-3	CASSSWDQDKYF
TRBV7-3	TRBJ2-5	CASSQFPGQETQYF
TRBV9	TRBJ2-2	CAGSGRNTGELFF
TRBV6-1	TRBJ2-4	CASGPFLAKNIQYF
TRBV27	TRBJ2-5	CASSSGQVETQYF
TRBV29-1	NA	CSVGGQGFHEQYF
TRBV14	TRBJ2-6	CASSQDFGSSGANVLTF
TRBV9	TRBJ1-1	CASSVGHRGDTEAFF
TRBV6-2/TRBV6-3	TRBJ2-5	CASRGLAGEGQETQYF
TRBV5-1	NA	CASSPDRVGNEQYF
TRBV12-3/TRBV12-4	TRBJ1-5	CASSPDREDQPQHF
TRBV7-2	TRBJ1-1	CASSLYRTQNTEAFF
TRBV20-1	TRBJ2-3	CSAGDSRTSTDTQYF
TRBV20-1	TRBJ2-4	CSAGYRSLAKNIQYF